This TCR beta chain was found in a study of a mutant IDH1 vaccine in newly diagnosed glioma. Turning to the study itself: Treatment recipients were roughly 62% male and approximately 40% female, and their mean age was around 40 years. Week 47 marked visit V13, whereas week 35 marked visit V12. General study findings and limits: Vaccine-induced immune responses were detected in roughly 92% of patients.

Trimming shortened V by 5 bases and J by 5 bases, and 7 bases separated the two germline ends. The CDR3 totals 11 residues. Germline CDR1 and CDR2: SGHKS and YYEKEE (reference sequence). Documented time point: week 47, end of study. Each vaccine dose was 300 ug of mutant IDH1 20-mer peptide, with topical imiquimod. Comments on this clone: Its specificity is unknown.

Profiled with immunoSEQ multiplex PCR; TCRdb holds only in-frame clones, not every one. The repertoire has 10,000 to 15,000 clones, around 78% of them found once; the top ten carry less than 4.5%. Source: PBMCs, taken from a glioma patient whose treatment included an IDH1 peptide vaccine. The TCR was taken from a woman aged 40 to 50 with glioma. The chain carries TRBV5-5 and TRBJ1-1; D ambiguous. In nucleotides, the CDR3 is TGTGCCAGCAGACTGCGAACTGAAGCTTTCTTT. The encoded protein is CASRLRTEAFF.